This T cell receptor beta chain was obtained from a study of T cell repertoires in cytomegalovirus infection. About the study: Indicated by public TCR beta signatures were CMV infection and matching HLA type.

This clonotype was counted a single time. TCRdb used MiXCR to reprocess the reads, holding one entry per CDR3 protein. The repertoire holds about 740,000 distinct CDR3 sequences, with 35% to 45% as singletons. Germline V gives CDR1 SEHNR, CDR2 FQNEAQ (reference sequence). The CDR3 is 16 amino acids. The V end lost 5 bases, the J end lost 5 bases, and 19 bases lay between the germline ends. The sequence was collected from a human donor in good health (CMV status not recorded). Some clones in this sample may be carry-over from other donors' samples. Sequenced input: PBMCs. This chain connects TRBV7-9 to TRBJ2-1, with D maybe TRBD2 (6 bases). CDR3 sequence: CASSHHGPGADNEQFF. The CDR3 coding sequence is TGTGCCAGCAGCCACCACGGCCCGGGAGCTGACAATGAGCAGTTCTTC.